Sequencing of this TCR beta chain was carried out in a study of cytomegalovirus exposure and HLA in healthy donors. Study results and limitations: 150 to 200 TCR beta chains were listed as cytomegalovirus-associated. Most sequenced TCRs were rare (though some public TCRs occurred in many donors).

This clone has a handful of counts. The antigen is not known. This table comes from immunoSEQ multiplex PCR, and its TCRdb copy is limited to in-frame clones, with some not included. The sample has approximately 170,000 clones, 91% seen once. Among the 110 or so subjects of the validation cohort, separate from the approximately 670-subject first cohort, were the donors. The CDR3 has 12 amino acids. Trimming took 6 bases from V and 4 from J, leaving 6 bases between them. From germline, CDR1 is SSHAT and CDR2 FNYEAQ (reference sequence). Sequenced sample: PBMCs. The sequence derives from a young woman in good health and CMV-seropositive. This rearrangement joins TRBV7-7 to TRBJ2-2, with D maybe TRBD2 (5 bases). The CDR3 DNA is TGTGCCAGCAGGGAGGTCACCGGGGAGCTGTTTTTT. It specifies CASREVTGELFF.